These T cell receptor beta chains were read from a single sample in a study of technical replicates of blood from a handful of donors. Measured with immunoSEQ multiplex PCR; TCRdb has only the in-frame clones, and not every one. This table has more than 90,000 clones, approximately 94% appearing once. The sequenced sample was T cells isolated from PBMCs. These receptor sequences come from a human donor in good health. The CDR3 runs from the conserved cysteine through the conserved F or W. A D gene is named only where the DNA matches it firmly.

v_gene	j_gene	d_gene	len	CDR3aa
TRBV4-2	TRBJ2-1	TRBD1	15	CASSRPGQRLNEQFF
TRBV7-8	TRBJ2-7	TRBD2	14	CASSLTPSGKAQYF
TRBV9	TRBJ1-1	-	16	CASSVVPGRGDTEAFF
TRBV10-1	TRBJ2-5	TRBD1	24	CASTGEGDPRPGQGRVHLLETQYF
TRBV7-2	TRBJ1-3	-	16	CASSYRQVRLGNTIYF
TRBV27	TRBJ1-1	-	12	CASSLEGRKAFF
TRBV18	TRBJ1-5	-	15	CASSPTVAGDQPQHF
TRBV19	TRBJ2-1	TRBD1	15	CASSMDRRVYNEQFF
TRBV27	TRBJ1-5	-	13	CASSLDRDQPQHF
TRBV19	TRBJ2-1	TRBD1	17	CASSIWLSGGSYNEQFF
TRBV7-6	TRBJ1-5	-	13	CASSLRSNQPQHF
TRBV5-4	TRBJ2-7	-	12	CASSLSAYEQYF
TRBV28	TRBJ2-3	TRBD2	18	CASTHLGGLAGVADTQYF
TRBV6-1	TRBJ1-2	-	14	CASERAGRSYGYTF
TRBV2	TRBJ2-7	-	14	CASSAGGPTYEQYF
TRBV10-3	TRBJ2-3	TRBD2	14	CAITSGGAADTQYF
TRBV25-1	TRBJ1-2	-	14	CASSQGFRAYGYTF
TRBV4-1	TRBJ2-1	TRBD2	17	CASSQVLTAGSYNEQFF
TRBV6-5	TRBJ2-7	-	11	CASSFLYEQYF
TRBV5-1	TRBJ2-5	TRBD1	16	CASRLTGTLNQETQYF
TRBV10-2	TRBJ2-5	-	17	CASSESLGGFGQETQYF
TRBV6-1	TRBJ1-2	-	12	CASTEGFGGYTF
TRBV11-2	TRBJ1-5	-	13	CASSLVEDQPQHF
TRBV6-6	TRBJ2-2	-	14	CASSPTGRHGELFF
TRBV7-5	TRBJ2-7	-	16	CVRKHAGTGITYEQYF
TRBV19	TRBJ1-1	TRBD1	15	CASSPGGGPNTEAFF
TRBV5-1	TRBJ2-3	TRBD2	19	CASSLYISGGYTSTDTQYF
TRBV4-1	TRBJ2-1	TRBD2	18	CASSRRLAGGVVYNEQFF
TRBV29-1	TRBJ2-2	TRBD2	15	CSVEIAGGPAGELFF
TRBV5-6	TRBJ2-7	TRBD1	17	CASSIPGTGVLSYEQYF
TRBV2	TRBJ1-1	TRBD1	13	CASSSQGDTEAFF
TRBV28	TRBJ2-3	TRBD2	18	CASSFNRGRGTSTDTQYF
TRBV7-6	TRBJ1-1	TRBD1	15	CASRPYRDRVPEAFF
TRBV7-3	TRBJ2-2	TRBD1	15	CASSQDRFHTGELFF
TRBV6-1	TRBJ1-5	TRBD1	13	CASSLTGKQPQHF
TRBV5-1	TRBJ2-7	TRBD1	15	CASSTDRVISYEQYF
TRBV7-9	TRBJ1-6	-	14	CASRRGQDYSPLHF
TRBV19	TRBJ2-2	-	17	CASTRGPRYRGIGELFF
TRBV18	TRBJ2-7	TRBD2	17	CASSPPLPSGRSYEQYF
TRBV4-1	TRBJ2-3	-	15	CASSPRLVSTDTQYF
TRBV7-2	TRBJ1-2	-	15	CASSEGVSLGYGYTF
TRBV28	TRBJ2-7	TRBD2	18	CASSFRLAGGPNSYEQYF
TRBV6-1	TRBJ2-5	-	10	CASSRETQYF
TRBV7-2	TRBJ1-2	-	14	CASSLEPAYYGYTF
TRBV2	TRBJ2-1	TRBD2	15	CASRGGLAYNNEQFF
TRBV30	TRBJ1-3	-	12	CAWSSAGNTIYF
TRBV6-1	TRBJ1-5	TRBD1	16	CASSEVRDRANQPQHF
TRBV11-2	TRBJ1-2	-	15	CASSFFQKTNYGYTF